This TCR beta chain is from a study of T-cell reconstitution after alpha-beta-depleted transplantation in children. Whole-study findings and limits: One year after transplant, T-cell counts and diversity came mostly from newly produced T cells. Where alpha-beta T cells came from about two months after transplant was reportedly several hundred expanded graft clones.

Preparing the TCRbeta library involved the use of unique molecular identifiers. TCRdb called the PCR reads again in MiXCR, with one record for every CDR3 protein. The table has over 450,000 distinct CDR3 sequences, 8% to 11% seen once. Germline trimming cut 3 bases from V and 5 bases from J; bases unmatched to any gene: 11. The CDR3 loop spans 17 amino acids. This clonotype was recorded at least ten times. Its specificity is not known. This clonotype was obtained from a child aged 2 to 10 with inherited bone marrow failure, due to receive a stem cell transplant. The genes are TRBV12-3 or TRBV12-4 and TRBJ2-7, with 12 bases that match TRBD2. The sample was PBMCs, taken before TCRalphabeta/CD19-depleted stem cell transplant. CDR3 sequence: CASSFWLAGGPSNEQYF. The CDR3, as DNA: TGTGCCAGCAGTTTCTGGCTAGCGGGAGGGCCCTCGAACGAGCAGTACTTC.